A selection of T cell receptor beta chains follows, all from one sample in a study of identifying expanded T cells in peripheral blood. The table came from immunoSEQ multiplex PCR; TCRdb's copy has only in-frame clones and leaves some out. Of about 81,000 clones listed, about four fifths were seen once; the top ten hold 15% to 20%. Source material: blood. These receptors were collected from a person aged 18 to 70 in good health. The CDR3 runs from the conserved cysteine through the conserved F or W. The order of the fields is V gene, J gene, D gene, clone size, CDR3 DNA, CDR3 protein. The D gene is left open where the match is weak. Clone size, where shown, is once, few, many, or a class for clones that have expanded.

TRBV18	TRBJ2-7	NA	NA	TGTGCCAGCTCACCCAGTCCCGCAGGACAGTACTTC	CASSPSPAGQYF
TRBV19	TRBJ1-3	NA	NA	TGTGCCGCATCTAGGCAGCTCTCTGGAAACACCATATATTTT	CAASRQLSGNTIYF
TRBV29-1	TRBJ1-1	TRBD1	NA	TGCAGCGTTGAAGAAGACAGGGGGCTCGTTGGTTCCCCGAACACTGAAGCTTTCTTT	CSVEEDRGLVGSPNTEAFF
TRBV28	TRBJ1-2	NA	NA	TGTGCCAGCAGGAAACAGGGATCTAACTATGGCTACACCTTC	CASRKQGSNYGYTF
TRBV28	TRBJ1-6	NA	NA	TGTGCCAGCAGGGAGTCCGGTTCACCCCTCCACTTT	CASRESGSPLHF
TRBV7-6	TRBJ2-2	TRBD1	NA	TGTGCCAGCAGCCCCTGGGGGGACAGGGAAATCCCCGGGGAGCTGTTTTTT	CASSPWGDREIPGELFF
TRBV7-2	TRBJ2-7	TRBD2	NA	TGTGCCAGCAGCTTGCGACTAGCGGGAAGCTACGAGCAGTACTTC	CASSLRLAGSYEQYF
TRBV28	TRBJ1-3	NA	once	TGTGCCAGCAGTTTAGGACACCACTCTGGAAACACCATATATTTT	CASSLGHHSGNTIYF
TRBV11-2	TRBJ1-5	NA	NA	TGTGCCAGCAGTCCCTCGGGGCCGGATCAGCCCCAGCATTTT	CASSPSGPDQPQHF
TRBV5-4	TRBJ2-7	NA	NA	TGTGCCAGCAGCTTTAGATCCGGACAGTTCCCCACCATATACGAGCAGTACTTC	CASSFRSGQFPTIYEQYF
TRBV19	TRBJ2-4	TRBD1	NA	TGTGCCAGTAGTATACCCGGACAGGGGGCCAAAAACATTCAGTACTTC	CASSIPGQGAKNIQYF
TRBV14	TRBJ1-1	NA	NA	TGTGCCAGCAGCCAAGATCTTGGGACGATTGACACTGAAGCTTTCTTT	CASSQDLGTIDTEAFF
TRBV5-1	TRBJ2-7	NA	NA	TGCGCCAGCAGTTGGAAGTCTCGGGACGGCAGGAGCTACGAGCAGTACTTC	CASSWKSRDGRSYEQYF
TRBV28	TRBJ1-5	TRBD1	NA	TGTGCCAGCAGTTTTACGGGACAGGGTTTTGTGGATAGCAATCAGCCCCAGCATTTT	CASSFTGQGFVDSNQPQHF
TRBV6-5	TRBJ2-7	NA	NA	TGTGCCAGCAGCCCAAGCTTGTACGAGCAGTACTTC	CASSPSLYEQYF
TRBV5-1	TRBJ1-5	NA	NA	TGCGCCAGCAGCTTGGGGGGGCATCAGCCCCAGCATTTT	CASSLGGHQPQHF
TRBV29-1	TRBJ2-3	TRBD2	NA	TGCAGCGTTGAACCGGGACTAGACACAGATACGCAGTATTTT	CSVEPGLDTDTQYF
TRBV11-2	TRBJ2-7	TRBD1	NA	TGTGCCAGCAGCTTGGGGACAGGGAGGTTCGAGCAGTACTTC	CASSLGTGRFEQYF
TRBV23-1	TRBJ2-1	TRBD1	NA	TGCGCCAGCAGTCAGACAGGGGAGGTCTACAATGAGCAGTTCTTC	CASSQTGEVYNEQFF
TRBV6-5	TRBJ1-1	NA	NA	TGTGCCAGCGCCCTGAACGGACACCTGAACACTGAAGCTTTCTTT	CASALNGHLNTEAFF
TRBV2	TRBJ2-3	NA	once	TGTGCCAGCCAAATCCCCATCCACACTTCTACAGATACGCAGTATTTT	CASQIPIHTSTDTQYF
TRBV7-3	TRBJ2-2	TRBD1	NA	TGTGCCAGCAGCACGACAGGGGCCGGCACCGGGGAGCTGTTTTTT	CASSTTGAGTGELFF